This is a list of T cell receptor beta chains from one sample in a study of response to subunit inactivated influenza vaccine. TCRdb called the RT-PCR reads again in MiXCR, with one record for every CDR3 protein. The table includes roughly 520,000 distinct CDR3 sequences, less than 30% detected once. The material sequenced was CD4+ T cells sorted from PBMCs, taken about 5 days after vaccination. These receptors all stem from a man in his fifties who received an inactivated influenza vaccine. The CDR3 runs from the conserved cysteine through the conserved F or W. Fields, in order: clone size, J gene, D gene, V gene, CDR3 protein, CDR3 DNA. D genes are given only for firm matches. Some rows have no size entry. The others give once, few or many, or a class for an expanded clone.

few	TRBJ2-2	TRBD1	TRBV12-3/TRBV12-4	CASRATGQGRTGELFF	TGTGCCAGCAGAGCAACAGGACAGGGGCGAACCGGGGAGCTGTTTTTT
-	TRBJ2-1	TRBD2	TRBV5-5	CASSQTAAGGGNEQFF	TGTGCCAGCAGCCAGACTGCAGCGGGGGGAGGTAATGAGCAGTTCTTC
few	TRBJ2-5	TRBD1	TRBV28	CASSLGGQPQTQYF	TGTGCCAGCAGTTTAGGGGGACAGCCCCAGACCCAGTACTTT
-	TRBJ2-7	-	TRBV5-6	CASSLPGLYYEQYF	TGTGCCAGCAGCTTGCCCGGACTCTACTACGAGCAGTACTTC
-	TRBJ2-7	TRBD1	TRBV5-1	CASSMRTGSSYEQYF	TGCGCCAGCAGCATGAGGACAGGCAGCTCCTACGAGCAGTACTTC
-	TRBJ1-1	-	TRBV6-1	CASSEPGATEAFF	TGTGCCAGCAGTGAACCTGGGGCCACTGAAGCTTTCTTT
-	TRBJ2-5	-	TRBV20-1	CSAYRLGVETQYF	TGCAGTGCTTACAGACTAGGGGTGGAGACCCAGTACTTC
-	TRBJ1-2	TRBD1	TRBV5-1	CASSWDREYGYTF	TGCGCCAGCAGCTGGGACAGGGAATATGGCTACACCTTC
few	TRBJ2-2	-	TRBV10-3	CAIRGNSSSTGELFF	TGTGCCATCAGAGGCAACTCCAGTTCCACCGGGGAGCTGTTTTTT
-	TRBJ2-1	TRBD2	TRBV29-1	CSVEGVGRAGSYNEQFF	TGCAGCGTGGAGGGGGTCGGGAGGGCCGGTTCCTACAATGAGCAGTTCTTC
few	TRBJ2-1	TRBD2	TRBV20-1	CCARGGLAGGYNEQFF	TGCTGTGCGCGAGGAGGACTAGCGGGAGGCTACAATGAGCAGTTCTTC
-	TRBJ1-5	-	TRBV3-1	CASSLRGAGSSDQPQHF	TGTGCCAGCAGCCTAAGAGGGGCGGGGTCCTCCGATCAGCCCCAGCATTTT
few	TRBJ1-5	TRBD1	TRBV10-2	CASSGRTGASGQPQHF	TGCGCCAGCAGTGGGCGGACAGGGGCGTCCGGTCAGCCCCAGCATTTT
-	TRBJ2-3	-	TRBV5-5	CASSLVPWADTQYF	TGTGCCAGCAGCTTGGTACCTTGGGCAGATACGCAGTATTTT
few	TRBJ1-5	-	TRBV12-3/TRBV12-4	CASSLAGPNQPQHF	TGTGCCAGCAGTTTAGCGGGACCCAATCAGCCCCAGCATTTT
-	TRBJ2-5	-	TRBV30	CAWSEGLLQETQYF	TGTGCCTGGAGCGAGGGTCTGCTCCAAGAGACCCAGTACTTC
-	TRBJ1-5	-	TRBV6-5	CASSYSGAGNQPQHF	TGTGCCAGCAGTTACTCAGGCGCTGGCAATCAGCCCCAGCATTTT
few	TRBJ2-3	TRBD2	TRBV19	CASSFGLAGGRDTQYF	TGTGCCAGTAGTTTCGGACTAGCGGGGGGTCGTGATACGCAGTATTTT
few	TRBJ2-2	-	TRBV15	CATSRDLQLLNTGELFF	TGTGCCACCAGCAGAGATCTGCAGCTACTGAACACCGGGGAGCTGTTTTTT
-	TRBJ2-4	-	TRBV7-2	CASSPIPLNVAKNIQYF	TGTGCCAGCAGCCCGATCCCCCTCAATGTAGCCAAAAACATTCAGTACTTC
-	TRBJ2-1	TRBD2	TRBV6-5	CASSYSFLAGGPNYNEQFF	TGTGCCAGCAGTTACTCGTTCCTAGCGGGGGGGCCGAACTACAATGAGCAGTTCTTC
many	TRBJ2-2	-	TRBV5-1	CASKLGFTGELFF	TGCGCCAGCAAACTGGGATTCACCGGGGAGCTGTTTTTT
-	TRBJ2-6	TRBD1	TRBV29-1	CSVGQGAGGANVLTF	TGCAGCGTGGGACAGGGGGCAGGTGGGGCCAACGTCCTGACTTTC
few	TRBJ1-1	-	TRBV29-1	CSVGRSMNTEAFF	TGCAGCGTTGGCAGGTCCATGAACACTGAAGCTTTCTTT
-	TRBJ2-7	-	TRBV4-1	CASSQARLYEQYF	TGCGCCAGCAGCCAAGCCCGTCTCTACGAGCAGTACTTC
-	TRBJ2-2	TRBD2	TRBV20-1	CSARDRVAGVTGELFF	TGCAGTGCTAGAGATCGGGTAGCGGGGGTCACCGGGGAGCTGTTTTTT
few	TRBJ2-7	TRBD1	TRBV29-1	CSVERGTGSYEQYF	TGCAGCGTTGAACGTGGGACAGGGAGCTACGAGCAGTACTTC
few	TRBJ2-5	-	TRBV18	CASSPRRSEQETQYF	TGTGCCAGCTCACCGCGGAGGAGTGAACAAGAGACCCAGTACTTC
-	TRBJ1-5	-	TRBV18	CASSPNDMTSNQPQHF	TGTGCCAGCTCACCTAATGACATGACCTCCAATCAGCCCCAGCATTTT
many	TRBJ2-1	-	TRBV29-1	CSVKGGGRFNEQFF	TGCAGCGTCAAAGGGGGAGGTCGCTTCAATGAGCAGTTCTTC
many	TRBJ2-5	TRBD1	TRBV10-3	CAISGTGTGALRADGTQYF	TGTGCCATCAGTGGGACCGGGACAGGGGCCCTAAGGGCGGACGGGACCCAGTACTTC
-	TRBJ2-5	TRBD2	TRBV6-1	CASRPPGGPETQYF	TGTGCCAGCAGGCCACCGGGAGGACCGGAGACCCAGTACTTC